The T cell receptor beta chain described here comes from a study of shared clonotypes between healthy human individuals. Study-wide results and caveats: The study found lower generation probabilities in non-shared clonotypes than in those shared by all four donors.

Of note for this clone: Its antigen is unknown.

CD45RO-negative, CCR7-selected cells formed the naive CD8 fraction, which excluded terminally differentiated effector memory CD45RA+ cells. Nashville, Tennessee was home to all donors, each a Caucasian adult. Germline CDR1 MNHEY, CDR2 SVGAGI. The CDR3 loop spans 13 amino acids. J lost 4 bases, V lost 5 bases, and 3 bases had no gene match. The method was immunoSEQ multiplex PCR; TCRdb's version includes in-frame clones alone and lacks a portion of them. Among about 1,900,000 clones listed, approximately 94% were seen once. The rearrangement uses TRBV6-5 and TRBJ2-7, with 9 nucleotides matching TRBD1. The receptor was derived from a man aged 18 to 30 in good health. Specimen: naive CD8+ T cells sorted from blood. The CDR3 region has the DNA TGTGCCAGCAGTACAGGGGGCTTATACGAGCAGTACTTC. Translated: CASSTGGLYEQYF.